The present entry profiles one T cell receptor (beta chain) with its context. This sample is part of a study of technical replicates of blood from several donors. Here immunoSEQ multiplex PCR was the method, and the copy in TCRdb shows in-frame clones only, minus some. The profile shows 75,000 to 95,000 clones, approximately 94% of them singletons. The specimen sequenced was T cells isolated from PBMCs. The origin of this receptor is a human donor in good health.

The CDR3 region has the DNA TGTGCCAGCAGCCTCAGGGGACCATATGGCTACACCTTC. It is translated as CASSLRGPYGYTF. The V call is TRBV7-2, the J call TRBJ1-2; D possibly corresponds to TRBD1 (6 bases). CDR1 SGHTA and CDR2 FQGNSA come from the germline V gene. The CDR3 runs 13 residues. V lost 5 bases and J 5 bases, leaving 12 bases between the germline ends.